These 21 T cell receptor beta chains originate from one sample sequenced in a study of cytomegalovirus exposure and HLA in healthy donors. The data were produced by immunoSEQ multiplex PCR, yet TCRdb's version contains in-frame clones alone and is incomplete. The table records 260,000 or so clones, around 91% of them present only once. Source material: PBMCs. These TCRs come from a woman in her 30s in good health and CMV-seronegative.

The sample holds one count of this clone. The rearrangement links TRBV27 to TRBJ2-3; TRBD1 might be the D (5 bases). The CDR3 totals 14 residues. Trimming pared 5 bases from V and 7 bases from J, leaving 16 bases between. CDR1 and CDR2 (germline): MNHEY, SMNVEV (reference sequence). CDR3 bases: TGTGCCAGCAGTCCCTACCTTCAGGGCCATACGCAGTATTTT. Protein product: CASSPYLQGHTQYF.

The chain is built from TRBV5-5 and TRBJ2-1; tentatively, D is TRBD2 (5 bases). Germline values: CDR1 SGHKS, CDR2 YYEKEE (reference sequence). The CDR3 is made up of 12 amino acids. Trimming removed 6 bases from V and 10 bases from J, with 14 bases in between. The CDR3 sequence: CASTLTPGEQFF. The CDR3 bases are TGTGCCAGCACCCTGACCCCGGGGGAGCAGTTCTTC.

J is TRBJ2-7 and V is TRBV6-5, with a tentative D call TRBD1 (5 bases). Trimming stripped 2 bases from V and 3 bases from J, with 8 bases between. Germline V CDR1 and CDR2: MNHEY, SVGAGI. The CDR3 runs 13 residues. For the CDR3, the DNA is TGTGCCAGCAGTTACCCCGGACACTACGAGCAGTACTTC. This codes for CASSYPGHYEQYF.

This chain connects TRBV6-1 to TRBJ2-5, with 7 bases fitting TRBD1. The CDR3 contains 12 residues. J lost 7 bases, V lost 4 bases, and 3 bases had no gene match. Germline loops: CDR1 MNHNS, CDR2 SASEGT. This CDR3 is CASSVSGGTQYF. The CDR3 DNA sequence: TGTGCCAGCAGTGTGTCAGGGGGGACCCAGTACTTC.

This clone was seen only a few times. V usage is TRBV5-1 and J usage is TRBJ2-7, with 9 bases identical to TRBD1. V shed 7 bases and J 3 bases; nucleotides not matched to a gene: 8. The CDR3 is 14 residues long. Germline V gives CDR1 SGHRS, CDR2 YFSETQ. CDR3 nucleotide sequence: TGCGCCAGCTCCGGTGGGACAGGGAGCTACGAGCAGTACTTC. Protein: CASSGGTGSYEQYF. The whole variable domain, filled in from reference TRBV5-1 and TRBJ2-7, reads KAGVTQTPRYLIKTRGQQVTLSCSPISGHRSVSWYQQTPGQGLQFLFEYFSETQRNKGNFPGRFSGRQFSNSRSEMNVSTLELGDSALYLCASSGGTGSYEQYFGPGTRLTVT.

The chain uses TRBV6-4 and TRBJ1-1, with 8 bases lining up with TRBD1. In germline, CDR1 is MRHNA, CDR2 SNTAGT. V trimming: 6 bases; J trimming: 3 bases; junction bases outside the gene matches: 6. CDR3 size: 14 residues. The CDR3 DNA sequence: TGTGCCAGCAGGAGACAGGGGACTCACACTGAAGCTTTCTTT. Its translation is CASRRQGTHTEAFF.

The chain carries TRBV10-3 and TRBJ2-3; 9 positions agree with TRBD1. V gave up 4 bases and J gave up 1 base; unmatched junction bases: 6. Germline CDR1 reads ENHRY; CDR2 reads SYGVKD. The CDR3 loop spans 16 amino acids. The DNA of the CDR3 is TGTGCCATCAGTGGGGAGACAGGGGGGCGCACAGATACGCAGTATTTT. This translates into CAISGETGGRTDTQYF.

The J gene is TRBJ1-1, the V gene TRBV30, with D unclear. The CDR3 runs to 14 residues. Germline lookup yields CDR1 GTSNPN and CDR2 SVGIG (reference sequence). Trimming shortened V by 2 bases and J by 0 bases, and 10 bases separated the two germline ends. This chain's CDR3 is CAWSSGQLNTEAFF. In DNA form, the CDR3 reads TGTGCCTGGAGTTCGGGCCAACTGAACACTGAAGCTTTCTTT.

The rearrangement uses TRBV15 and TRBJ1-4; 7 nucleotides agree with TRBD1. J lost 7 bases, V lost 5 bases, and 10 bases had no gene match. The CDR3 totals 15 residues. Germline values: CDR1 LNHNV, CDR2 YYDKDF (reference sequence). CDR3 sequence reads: CATSGGQDRVEKLFF. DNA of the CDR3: TGTGCCACCAGCGGGGGACAAGACAGGGTTGAAAAACTGTTTTTT.

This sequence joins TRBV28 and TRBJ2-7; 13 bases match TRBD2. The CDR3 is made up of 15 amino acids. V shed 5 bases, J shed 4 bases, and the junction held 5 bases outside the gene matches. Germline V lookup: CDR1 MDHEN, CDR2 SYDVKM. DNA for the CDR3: TGTGCCAGCAGTCAACTAGCGGGAGGGGCTTACGAGCAGTACTTC. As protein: CASSQLAGGAYEQYF.

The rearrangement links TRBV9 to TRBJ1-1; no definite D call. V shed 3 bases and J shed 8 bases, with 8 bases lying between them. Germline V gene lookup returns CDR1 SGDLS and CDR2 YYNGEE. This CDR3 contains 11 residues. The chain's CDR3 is CASSDGVEAFF. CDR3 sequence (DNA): TGTGCCAGCAGCGATGGAGTAGAAGCTTTCTTT.

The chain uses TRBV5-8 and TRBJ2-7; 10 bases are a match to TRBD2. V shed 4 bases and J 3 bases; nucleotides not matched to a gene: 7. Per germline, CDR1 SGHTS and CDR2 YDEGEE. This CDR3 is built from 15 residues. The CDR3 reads CASSHPSGRVYEQYF. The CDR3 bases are TGTGCCAGCAGCCATCCTAGCGGGAGAGTCTACGAGCAGTACTTC.

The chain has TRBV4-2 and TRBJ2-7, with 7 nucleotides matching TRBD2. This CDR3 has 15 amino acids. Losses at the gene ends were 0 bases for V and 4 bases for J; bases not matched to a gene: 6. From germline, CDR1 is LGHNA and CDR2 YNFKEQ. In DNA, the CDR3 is TGTGCCAGCAGCCAAGATTCAAGCGGGAAGTACGAGCAGTACTTC. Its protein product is CASSQDSSGKYEQYF.

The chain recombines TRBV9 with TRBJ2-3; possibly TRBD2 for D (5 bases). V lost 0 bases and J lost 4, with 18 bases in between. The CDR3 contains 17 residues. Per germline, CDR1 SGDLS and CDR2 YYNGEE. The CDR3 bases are TGTGCCAGCAGCGTAGGCCCCCGGGCGTGGACTTCAGATACGCAGTATTTT. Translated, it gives CASSVGPRAWTSDTQYF.

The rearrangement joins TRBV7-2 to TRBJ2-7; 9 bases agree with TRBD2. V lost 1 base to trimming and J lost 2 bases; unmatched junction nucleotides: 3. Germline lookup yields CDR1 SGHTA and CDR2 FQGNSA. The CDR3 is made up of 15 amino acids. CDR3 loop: CASSLGASGAYEQYF. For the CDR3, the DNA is TGTGCCAGCAGCTTAGGTGCTAGCGGGGCCTACGAGCAGTACTTC.

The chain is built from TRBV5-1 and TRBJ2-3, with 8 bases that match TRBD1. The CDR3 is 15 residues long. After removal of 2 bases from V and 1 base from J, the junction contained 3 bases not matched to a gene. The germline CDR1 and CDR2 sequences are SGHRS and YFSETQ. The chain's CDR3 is CASSFQGQGTDTQYF. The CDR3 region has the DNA TGCGCCAGCAGCTTCCAGGGACAGGGCACAGATACGCAGTATTTT.

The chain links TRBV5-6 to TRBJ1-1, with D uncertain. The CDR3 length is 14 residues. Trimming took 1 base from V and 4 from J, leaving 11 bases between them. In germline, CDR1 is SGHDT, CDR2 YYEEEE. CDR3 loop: CASSLWGSGTEAFF. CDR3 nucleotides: TGTGCCAGCAGCTTGTGGGGAAGTGGCACTGAAGCTTTCTTT.

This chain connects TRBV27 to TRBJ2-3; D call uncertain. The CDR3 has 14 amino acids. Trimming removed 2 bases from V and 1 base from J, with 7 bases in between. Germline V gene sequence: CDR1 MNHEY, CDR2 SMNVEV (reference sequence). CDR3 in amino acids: CASSLVVGTDTQYF. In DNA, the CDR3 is TGTGCCAGCAGTTTAGTGGTAGGCACAGATACGCAGTATTTT.

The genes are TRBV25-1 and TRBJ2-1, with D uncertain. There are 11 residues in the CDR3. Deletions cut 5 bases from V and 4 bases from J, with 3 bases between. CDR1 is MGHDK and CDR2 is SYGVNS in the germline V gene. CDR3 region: CASSPYNEQFF. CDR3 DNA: TGTGCCAGCAGTCCTTACAATGAGCAGTTCTTC.

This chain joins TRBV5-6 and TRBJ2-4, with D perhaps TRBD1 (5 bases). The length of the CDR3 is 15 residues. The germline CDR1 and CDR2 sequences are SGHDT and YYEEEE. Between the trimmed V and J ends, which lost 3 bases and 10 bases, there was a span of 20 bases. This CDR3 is CASSSSDWPGRIQYF. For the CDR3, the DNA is TGTGCCAGCAGCTCCTCTGACTGGCCAGGGCGAATTCAGTACTTC.

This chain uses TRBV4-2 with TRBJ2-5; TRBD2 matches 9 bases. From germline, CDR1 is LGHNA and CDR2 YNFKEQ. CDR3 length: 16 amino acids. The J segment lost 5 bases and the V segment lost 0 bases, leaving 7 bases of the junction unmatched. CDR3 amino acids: CASSQELGLARETQYF. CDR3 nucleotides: TGTGCCAGCAGCCAAGAGCTCGGACTAGCGAGGGAGACCCAGTACTTC.